This TCR beta chain was recorded in a study of blood T cells in healthy people across ages. A second PCR, run for roughly 7 to 12 cycles, used a sample-barcoded 5' primer plus a J-beta primer mix. Every single cDNA molecule received a tag from a template-switch adaptor with 12 random nucleotides. One entry per CDR3 protein results from TCRdb running MiXCR on the 5' RACE reads. The table shows just under 750,000 distinct CDR3 sequences, with 20% to 25% occurring only once. CDR1 and CDR2 from the germline V gene are SNHLY and FYNNEI. Germline trimming cut 4 bases from V and 4 bases from J; bases unmatched to any gene: 8. The length of the CDR3 is 16 residues. This clonotype showed up many times.

The V call is TRBV2, the J call TRBJ2-2; 8 bases map to TRBD2. The sequence was collected from an older man in good health. Sequencing was done on a sample of blood. The CDR3 region is CASSVISGGSTGELFF. The CDR3 DNA sequence: TGTGCCAGCAGTGTAATCAGCGGGGGTAGCACCGGGGAGCTGTTTTTT.